This T cell receptor (beta chain) was sequenced during a study of tumor and adjacent non-tumor tissue in lung cancer. No cell sorting was done before RNA was extracted from the tissue. Between August and November 2014, newly diagnosed, chemotherapy-naive lung cancer patients underwent thoracic surgery in China. A modified ARM-PCR protocol with three rounds of nested PCR amplified TCRbeta. In TCRdb, the multiplex PCR reads were re-called with MiXCR into one record per CDR3 protein. The data hold 220,000 or so distinct CDR3 sequences, with 60% to 75% observed a single time. Concerning this clonotype itself: Its matching antigen is unknown. The junction shows a germline mismatch at one end, possibly a read error.

Study-wide points: TCR diversity was significantly greater in tumor than normal lung tissue. In normal lung, the top 100 clones were significantly more dominant than in tumor.

This CDR3 is 14 amino acids long. Per the germline V gene, CDR1 is MDHEN and CDR2 is SYDVKM. Specimen: lung tumor tissue. The TCR was taken from a man between 60 and 75 years old with non-small cell lung cancer. The chain joins TRBV28 to TRBJ1-5; no definite D call. The CDR3 DNA reads TGTGTCAGCAGTTCCCCGCAGGCCAATCAGCCCCAGCATTTT. Amino acids: CVSSSPQANQPQHF.